The next 9 T cell receptor beta chains were all read from a single sample in a study of regulatory T cells in long-lasting Graves disease. Time point: newly diagnosed GD, antithyroid drugs for less than 3 months. The TCR library used RNA extracted from PBMCs. For TCR beta, libraries came from iRepertoire HTBI primers and Arm-PCR of CDR3 regions. Each CDR3 protein is one row after TCRdb ran MiXCR on the multiplex PCR reads. Of over 400,000 distinct CDR3 sequences in the sample, around 15% were seen once. Separately, the same data were catalogued under a study of T cells in Graves' hyperthyroidism and ophthalmopathy.

Sequences were derived from peripheral blood mononuclear cells (PBMCs), sampled at new diagnosis, from a patient treated with antithyroid drugs. The receptors originated from a woman aged 50 to 60 with Graves disease.

This clonotype was observed many times. V gene TRBV7-3 combines with J gene TRBJ2-7; 8 nucleotides align to TRBD2. Losses at the gene ends were 2 bases for V and 5 bases for J; bases not matched to a gene: 2. The CDR3 spans 13 residues. CDR1 is SGHTA and CDR2 is FQGTGA in the germline V gene. In DNA form, the CDR3 reads TGTGCCAGCAGCTTACGGGAGGGGCACGAGCAGTACTTC. Protein product: CASSLREGHEQYF.

The J gene is TRBJ2-1, the V gene TRBV5-1; TRBD2 aligns across 10 bases. The CDR3 extends over 15 amino acids. CDR1 SGHRS and CDR2 YFSETQ come from the germline V gene. Trimming at V came to 4 bases and at J to 5 bases, leaving 6 bases not matched to a gene. In nucleotides, the CDR3 is TGCGCCAGCAGCCCTACTAGCGGGGTGGACAATGAGCAGTTCTTC. Translation: CASSPTSGVDNEQFF.

This clonotype was seen only a few times. The chain links TRBV29-1 to TRBJ2-7, with 10 positions matching TRBD1. The germline CDR1 and CDR2 sequences are SQVTM and ANQGSEA. After removal of 4 bases from V and 4 bases from J, the junction contained 4 bases not matched to a gene. This CDR3 region has 13 residues. CDR3 DNA sequence: TGCAGCGTTGGCGACAGGGGGCTTTACGAGCAGTACTTC. It codes for CSVGDRGLYEQYF.

This clonotype showed up many times. The chain carries TRBV2 and TRBJ1-2; 11 bases fit TRBD1. CDR3 length: 13 residues. The germline V gene has CDR1 SNHLY and CDR2 FYNNEI. After removal of 8 bases from V and 3 bases from J, the junction contained 2 bases not matched to a gene. The CDR3 region has the DNA TGTGCCAGCGGGGACAGGGGGGACTATGGCTACACCTTC. Amino acids: CASGDRGDYGYTF.

The gene calls are TRBV6-2 or TRBV6-3 and TRBJ2-1, with 10 nucleotides matching TRBD1. The CDR3 loop spans 15 amino acids. The J segment lost 3 bases and the V segment lost 10 bases, leaving 9 bases of the junction unmatched. Germline lookup yields CDR1 MNHEY and CDR2 SVGEGT. CDR3 DNA: TGTGCCAACAAACCGGGACAGGGGTACTACAATGAGCAGTTCTTC. Its translation: CANKPGQGYYNEQFF.

The gene calls are TRBV3-1 and TRBJ2-1, with D tentatively TRBD2 (5 bases). The CDR3 sequence is 13 residues long. CDR1 is LGHDT and CDR2 is YNNKEL in the germline V gene (reference sequence). Trimming removed 5 bases from V and 3 bases from J, with 8 bases in between. The CDR3 bases are TGTGCCAGCAGCACGGACTTCTACAATGAGCAGTTCTTC. As protein: CASSTDFYNEQFF.

With regard to this clonotype: A much larger clone lies a single base off, so this may be a read error. The CDR3 sequence is CASSKKKTSGDVCEQYF. CDR3 nucleotide sequence: TGTGCCAGCAGCAAAAAGAAGACTAGCGGAGATGTCTGCGAGCAGTACTTC. V gene TRBV7-6 combines with J gene TRBJ2-7, with 9 bases fitting TRBD2. The CDR3 loop spans 17 amino acids. V dropped 5 bases and J dropped 6; count of bases not matched to a gene: 17. The germline V gene has CDR1 SGHVS and CDR2 FNYEAQ. Full variable domain (outside the CDR3, taken from reference TRBV7-6 and TRBJ2-7): GAGVSQSPRYKVTKRGQDVALRCDPISGHVSLYWYRQALGQGPEFLTYFNYEAQQDKSGLPNDRFSAERPEGSISTLTIQRTEQRDSAMYRCASSKKKTSGDVCEQYFGPGTRLTVT.

This chain links TRBV5-1 with TRBJ1-1; the match to TRBD1 covers 10 bases. There are 19 residues in the CDR3. Germline V lookup: CDR1 SGHRS, CDR2 YFSETQ. J was trimmed by 1 base and V by 0 bases; bases with no gene match: 12. The CDR3 DNA is TGCGCCAGCAGCTTGGTGTATCGTCTCCGGGACAGGGGGAACACTGAAGCTTTCTTT. Translation gives CASSLVYRLRDRGNTEAFF.

The chain couples TRBV20-1 to TRBJ2-1, with TRBD2 matching over 12 bases. Per the germline V gene, CDR1 is DFQATT and CDR2 is SNEGSKA (reference sequence). The CDR3 runs 14 residues. Trimming took 5 bases from V and 8 from J; bases not matched to a gene: 7. For the CDR3, the DNA is TGCAGTGCTCCGCTAGCGGGAGGGTGGTATGAGCAGTTCTTC. Amino acids: CSAPLAGGWYEQFF.